Below, 28 T cell receptor beta chains from the same sample are listed, as sequenced in a study of cytomegalovirus exposure and HLA in healthy donors. Primers for the PCR totalled 60 Vbeta and 13 Jbeta. Profiling relied on immunoSEQ multiplex PCR, and the TCRdb table lists in-frame clones only, not all of them. The table lists roughly 190,000 clones, about 9% of them singletons. The sequenced sample consisted of PBMCs. Receptor source: a woman aged 25 to 39 in good health and CMV-seropositive.

This clone has a handful of counts. The V gene is TRBV5-1, the J gene TRBJ2-1; the D gene is possibly TRBD2 (6 bases). The CDR3 sequence is 15 residues long. Germline CDR1 reads SGHRS; CDR2 reads YFSETQ. Trimming stripped 2 bases from V and 9 bases from J, with 18 bases between. The CDR3 region has the DNA TGCGCCAGCAGCTTAGGAACTAGCAGGGTGGGTGAGCAGTTCTTC. Translation: CASSLGTSRVGEQFF.

This clone showed up just a few times. The chain couples TRBV13 to TRBJ2-1; TRBD1 might be the D (7 bases). Looked up from germline, CDR1 is PRHDT and CDR2 is FYEKMQ (reference sequence). The V gene lost 4 bases and the J gene lost 3 bases, with 16 bases spanning the gap. This CDR3 region has 16 residues. The CDR3 bases are TGTGCCAGCAGCTCAGGGGGGAGTAGCGTCTACAATGAGCAGTTCTTC. This gives the protein CASSSGGSSVYNEQFF.

This chain joins TRBV5-1 and TRBJ2-5; D not certain. CDR1 and CDR2 (germline): SGHRS, YFSETQ. This CDR3 has 14 residues. Trimming stripped 2 bases from V and 1 base from J, with 9 bases between. The CDR3 spells CASSFSDTQETQYF. CDR3 nucleotide sequence: TGCGCCAGCAGCTTTTCAGATACCCAAGAGACCCAGTACTTC. Supplemented by reference TRBV5-1 and TRBJ2-5, the full variable domain reads KAGVTQTPRYLIKTRGQQVTLSCSPISGHRSVSWYQQTPGQGLQFLFEYFSETQRNKGNFPGRFSGRQFSNSRSEMNVSTLELGDSALYLCASSFSDTQETQYFGPGTRLLVL.

This clone was seen more than once but under ten times. CDR3 loop: CARSSDEGTETQYF. The CDR3 DNA reads as TGTGCCAGAAGCTCTGACGAGGGAACGGAGACCCAGTACTTC. V is TRBV5-3 and J is TRBJ2-5; D may be TRBD2 (5 bases). TRBV5-3 is marked as an open reading frame, function uncertain. This CDR3 is 14 amino acids long. Trimming shortened V by 3 bases and J by 5 bases, and 14 bases separated the two germline ends.

There are a few counts of this clone. The V gene is TRBV5-1, the J gene TRBJ1-3, with TRBD1 identical over 7 bases. The CDR3 loop spans 15 amino acids. In germline, CDR1 is SGHRS, CDR2 YFSETQ. V shed 4 bases and J 0 bases; nucleotides not matched to a gene: 4. In nucleotides, the CDR3 is TGCGCCAGCAGCAGACAGGGTGACTCTGGAAACACCATATATTTT. It specifies CASSRQGDSGNTIYF. The variable domain in full, completed from reference TRBV5-1 and TRBJ1-3, reads KAGVTQTPRYLIKTRGQQVTLSCSPISGHRSVSWYQQTPGQGLQFLFEYFSETQRNKGNFPGRFSGRQFSNSRSEMNVSTLELGDSALYLCASSRQGDSGNTIYFGEGSWLTVV.

The chain is built from TRBV19 and TRBJ1-1; a possible D gene is TRBD1 (6 bases). With 5 bases removed from V and 5 bases from J, the gap between germline ends came to 18 bases. The CDR3 consists of 15 residues. Per germline, CDR1 LNHDA and CDR2 SQIVND (reference sequence). CDR3 sequence: CASSSPRGVGTEAFF. CDR3 sequence (DNA): TGTGCCAGTAGTTCCCCCAGGGGAGTAGGGACTGAAGCTTTCTTT.

This clone has only a few counts. The V and J genes are TRBV4-1 and TRBJ2-4, with 8 bases lining up with TRBD1. V shed 4 bases and J 8 bases; nucleotides not matched to a gene: 16. This CDR3 region has 17 residues. Germline CDR1 is MGHRA and CDR2 is YSYEKL. CDR3 DNA: TGCGCCAGCAGCCCGCCCTGGGACAGGTCGGTTGGGGACATTCAGTACTTC. Its protein is CASSPPWDRSVGDIQYF.

The gene calls are TRBV19 and TRBJ2-3, with TRBD2 identical over 12 bases. CDR3 length: 17 residues. Germline lookup yields CDR1 LNHDA and CDR2 SQIVND (reference sequence). The J segment lost 4 bases and the V segment lost 4 bases, leaving 9 bases of the junction unmatched. DNA for the CDR3: TGTGCCAGTAGTAGGGCCCTGACTAGCGGGAGCCCAGATACGCAGTATTTT. Translating it yields CASSRALTSGSPDTQYF.

The chain couples TRBV19 to TRBJ2-7; 7 bases are a match to TRBD1. V lost 4 bases and J lost 0; bases outside the gene matches: 9. The CDR3 totals 16 residues. CDR1 is LNHDA, CDR2 SQIVND, per germline (reference sequence). This chain's CDR3 is CASSREKTGSSYEQYF. In nucleotides, the CDR3 is TGTGCCAGTAGTAGGGAAAAGACAGGGAGCTCCTACGAGCAGTACTTC.

This clone appeared a few times. The V and J genes are TRBV9 and TRBJ2-2; TRBD2 is a possible D gene (6 bases). The CDR3 consists of 15 residues. The V gene's germline CDR1 is SGDLS and CDR2 YYNGEE. Trimming removed 0 bases at V and 6 bases at J, with 12 bases between. The CDR3 protein is CASSVAYSSAGELFF. As DNA, the CDR3 is TGTGCCAGCAGCGTAGCTTATTCTAGCGCCGGGGAGCTGTTTTTT.

This clone turned up a few times. The chain joins TRBV27 to TRBJ2-2; 7 nucleotides agree with TRBD1. Trimming cost V 5 bases and J 7 bases; bases outside gene matches: 7. Germline V lookup: CDR1 MNHEY, CDR2 SMNVEV (reference sequence). The length of the CDR3 is 14 residues. This CDR3 reads CASSPWTGGGELFF. CDR3 in DNA: TGTGCCAGCAGTCCATGGACAGGCGGCGGGGAGCTGTTTTTT.

This chain connects TRBV7-2 to TRBJ2-7; D is uncertain. V dropped 0 bases and J dropped 4 bases, with 4 bases sitting between them. Germline loops: CDR1 SGHTA, CDR2 FQGNSA. The CDR3 totals 12 residues. CDR3 sequence reads: CASSLARYEQYF. DNA of the CDR3: TGTGCCAGCAGCTTAGCTCGGTACGAGCAGTACTTC.

DNA for the CDR3: TGTGCCAGCAGACGGGAGTCTGGAAACACCATATATTTT. Encoded protein: CASRRESGNTIYF. The genes are TRBV2 and TRBJ1-3; D gene unclear. Trimming cost V 6 bases and J 1 base, with 7 bases left between them. The CDR3 extends over 13 amino acids. CDR1 SNHLY and CDR2 FYNNEI come from the germline V gene.

This chain joins TRBV15 and TRBJ2-1; the match to TRBD2 covers 7 bases. Looked up from germline, CDR1 is LNHNV and CDR2 is YYDKDF (reference sequence). This CDR3 is 14 amino acids long. Unmatched junction bases numbered 9, after V lost 9 bases and J lost 4 bases. The CDR3 coding sequence is TGTGCCACACTACCTGGGGAGGGTTACAATGAGCAGTTCTTC. Its protein product is CATLPGEGYNEQFF.

The chain employs TRBV9 and TRBJ1-2; D gene unclear. This CDR3 spans 15 amino acids. V lost 3 bases, J lost 4 bases, and 16 bases lay in between. Germline CDR1 reads SGDLS; CDR2 reads YYNGEE. CDR3 DNA: TGTGCCAGCAGCGCCCAGGTAGAGCCCCTCTATGGCTACACCTTC. Amino acids: CASSAQVEPLYGYTF.

The chain uses TRBV7-3 and TRBJ2-6; D ambiguous. The CDR3 totals 15 residues. The germline CDR1 and CDR2 sequences are SGHTA and FQGTGA. V lost 5 bases to trimming and J lost 0 bases, with 8 bases between them. The CDR3 DNA reads as TGTGCCAGCAGCCACTCGGGCTCTGGGGCCAACGTCCTGACTTTC. Protein product: CASSHSGSGANVLTF.

In its sample, this clone was seen a few times. CDR3 nucleotides: TGCGCCAGCAGTGAGTCCCCCCACGGGTCCGAGCAGTACTTC. It translates to CASSESPHGSEQYF. This chain connects TRBV10-1 to TRBJ2-7; D remains ambiguous. The CDR3 loop spans 14 amino acids. Trimming pared 0 bases from V and 6 bases from J, leaving 12 bases between. CDR1 and CDR2 (germline): WNHNN, SYGVQD (reference sequence).

This clone was counted a few times. The V call is TRBV30, the J call TRBJ2-7, with TRBD1 matching 10 bases. The CDR3 has 14 residues. Per the germline V gene, CDR1 is GTSNPN and CDR2 is SVGIG (reference sequence). V shed 0 bases, J shed 5 bases, and the junction held 4 bases outside the gene matches. CDR3 sequence reads: CAWSVGTGVDEQYF. The DNA for the CDR3 is TGTGCCTGGAGTGTGGGGACAGGGGTTGACGAGCAGTACTTC.

This clone was counted between two and nine times. The V call is TRBV19, the J call TRBJ2-1; D is possibly TRBD2 (6 bases). Germline CDR1 is LNHDA and CDR2 is SQIVND (reference sequence). V was trimmed by 4 bases and J by 0 bases, leaving 10 bases between them. The CDR3 is made up of 15 amino acids. The CDR3 DNA reads as TGTGCCAGTAGTAATGGACTACACTCCTACAATGAGCAGTTCTTC. Protein product: CASSNGLHSYNEQFF. Complete variable domain (other parts from reference TRBV19 and TRBJ2-1): DGGITQSPKYLFRKEGQNVTLSCEQNLNHDAMYWYRQDPGQGLRLIYYSQIVNDFQKGDIAEGYSVSREKKESFPLTVTSAQKNPTAFYLCASSNGLHSYNEQFFGPGTRLTVL.

This clone was seen a few times. The chain combines TRBV6-5 with TRBJ2-5; D possibly corresponds to TRBD2 (5 bases). Looked up from germline, CDR1 is MNHEY and CDR2 is SVGAGI. The CDR3 length is 13 residues. Trimming stripped 6 bases from V and 3 bases from J, with 11 bases between. The CDR3 loop is CASRNSAKETQYF. The CDR3 region has the DNA TGTGCCAGCAGGAATAGCGCCAAAGAGACCCAGTACTTC.

The chain joins TRBV19 to TRBJ2-1, with 8 bases lining up with TRBD2. Germline-derived CDR1 and CDR2 are LNHDA and SQIVND (reference sequence). The CDR3 loop spans 14 amino acids. The V gene end was trimmed by 6 bases and the J gene end by 8 bases; junction bases not matched to a gene: 9. CDR3 bases: TGTGCCAGTAGGAACGGGAGGGCCTTATATGAGCAGTTCTTC. It codes for CASRNGRALYEQFF.

This clone was seen a handful of times. The chain employs TRBV6-6 and TRBJ1-2, with 9 bases identical to TRBD1. The CDR3 sequence is 15 residues long. Germline V gives CDR1 MNHNY, CDR2 SVGAGI (reference sequence). V shed 8 bases and J 5 bases; nucleotides not matched to a gene: 12. The CDR3 is CASCLKGQGRYGYTF. The CDR3 DNA follows: TGTGCCAGCTGCCTAAAGGGACAGGGAAGGTATGGCTACACCTTC.

The chain links TRBV7-9 to TRBJ2-1; TRBD2 matches at 9 bases. V shed 2 bases, J shed 6 bases, and the junction held 8 bases outside the gene matches. This CDR3 comprises 16 residues. Germline V gene lookup returns CDR1 SEHNR and CDR2 FQNEAQ (reference sequence). In nucleotides, the CDR3 is TGTGCCAGCAGCTTAACTGGGACTAGCAGACGCAATGAGCAGTTCTTC. It codes for CASSLTGTSRRNEQFF.

This chain joins TRBV19 and TRBJ1-1; D call uncertain. The CDR3 spans 15 residues. CDR1 and CDR2 from the germline V gene are LNHDA and SQIVND (reference sequence). Trimming took 7 bases from V and 4 from J, leaving 19 bases between them. The CDR3 DNA sequence: TGTGCCAGTACCTCAACGAGGCATACTGCCACTGAAGCTTTCTTT. Amino acids: CASTSTRHTATEAFF.

CDR3 in DNA: TGCAGTGCTAGATTCCGAGGGGGGCAGTACTTC. Amino acids: CSARFRGGQYF. The chain combines TRBV20-1 with TRBJ2-7, with D possibly matching TRBD1 (6 bases). V lost 2 bases and J lost 9, with 11 bases in between. This CDR3 is 11 amino acids long. Germline V gives CDR1 DFQATT, CDR2 SNEGSKA (reference sequence).

The rearrangement links TRBV2 to TRBJ2-1; 9 bases are shared with TRBD2. The ends lost 7 bases at V and 7 bases at J; junction bases unmatched: 11. CDR3 length: 15 residues. The V gene's germline CDR1 is SNHLY and CDR2 FYNNEI. The CDR3 here is CASTFSGRGGNEQFF. The CDR3 DNA follows: TGTGCCAGCACCTTTAGCGGGAGAGGGGGAAATGAGCAGTTCTTC.

The rearrangement uses TRBV1 and TRBJ2-1; the table's D call, TRBD2, has no DNA check behind it. TRBV1 constitutes a pseudogene. The length of the CDR3 is 17 residues. The CDR3 bases are TGCACCAGCAGCCAAGATACCTGGAGACTAGCGGACAATGAGCAGTTCTTC. This codes for CTSSQDTWRLADNEQFF.

Only a few counts were recorded for this clone. The gene calls are TRBV29-1 and TRBJ2-5; TRBD2 is a possible D gene (6 bases). CDR1 and CDR2 (germline): SQVTM, ANQGSEA. The V end lost 4 bases, the J end lost 5 bases, and 17 bases lay between the germline ends. The CDR3 is made up of 14 amino acids. The CDR3 region is CSVAPTGGGETQYF. CDR3 DNA: TGCAGCGTTGCACCTACAGGTGGAGGGGAGACCCAGTACTTC.